This TCR beta chain was captured by sequencing in a study of T cell repertoires in cytomegalovirus infection. To note about this clonotype: Its matching antigen is unknown.

Using its own MiXCR run on the reads, TCRdb lists one record per CDR3 protein. This table holds 60,000 to 75,000 distinct CDR3 sequences, 20% to 25% found once. Trimming shortened V by 5 bases and J by 7 bases, and 17 bases separated the two germline ends. This CDR3 is 13 amino acids long. CDR1 is SQVTM, CDR2 ANQGSEA, per germline. The sample consisted of PBMCs, sequenced either directly or after in vitro stimulation (not recorded which). J is TRBJ2-5 and V is TRBV29-1; D is unresolved. This TCR was recovered from a human donor in good health (CMV status not recorded). Some clones in this sample may be carry-over from other donors' samples. CDR3 bases: TGCAGCGTTCTCCGCGAGGTTGGACGGACCCAGTACTTC. The encoded protein is CSVLREVGRTQYF.